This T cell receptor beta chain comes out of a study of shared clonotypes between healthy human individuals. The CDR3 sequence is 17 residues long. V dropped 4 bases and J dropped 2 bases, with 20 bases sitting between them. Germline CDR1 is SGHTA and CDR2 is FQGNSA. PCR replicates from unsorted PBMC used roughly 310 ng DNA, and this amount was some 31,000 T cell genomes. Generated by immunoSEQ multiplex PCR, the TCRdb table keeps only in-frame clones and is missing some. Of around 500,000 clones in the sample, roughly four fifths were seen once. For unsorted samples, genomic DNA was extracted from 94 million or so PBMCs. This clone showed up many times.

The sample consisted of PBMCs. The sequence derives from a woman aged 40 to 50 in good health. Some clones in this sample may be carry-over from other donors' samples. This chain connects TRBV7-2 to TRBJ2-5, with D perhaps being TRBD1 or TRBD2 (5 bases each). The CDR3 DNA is TGTGCCAGCAGCTCCCCCCGGGGACGGAGTTTTCAAGAGACCCAGTACTTC. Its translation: CASSSPRGRSFQETQYF.